Listed below are T cell receptor beta chains from one sample, sequenced in a study of vaccination effects on CD4 cells after COVID-19. Using immunoSEQ multiplex PCR, the repertoire was profiled, and TCRdb retains in-frame clones only, with some absent. Of about 54,000 clones in the sample, roughly 80% were seen once. No cognate antigen is known for these TCRs. Sequenced here: CD4+ T cells from PBMCs cultured with HCoV-229E spike peptides, sampled before COVID-19 vaccination. The receptors were sampled from a human donor who received a COVID-19 vaccine. Each CDR3 is given with its conserved first and last residue. A D gene is named only where the DNA matches it firmly. Expanded clones are given a class, and other clones once, few, many or no size at all.

clone_size,d_call,j_call,v_call,cdr3_aa,cdr3_nt
-,-,TRBJ1-4,TRBV4-1,CASSQDPTVNEKLFF,TGCGCCAGCAGCCAAGATCCCACGGTTAATGAAAAACTGTTTTTT
-,-,TRBJ1-3,TRBV5-6,CASSLGGLSGNTIYF,TGTGCCAGCAGCTTGGGGGGACTGAGTGGAAACACCATATATTTT
-,TRBD1,TRBJ1-4,TRBV5-1,CASSRTGEKNEKLFF,TGCGCCAGCAGCAGAACAGGGGAGAAAAATGAAAAACTGTTTTTT
-,-,TRBJ1-3,TRBV5-1,CASSLEQSSGNTIYF,TGCGCCAGCAGCTTGGAGCAGAGCTCTGGAAACACCATATATTTT
-,-,TRBJ1-3,TRBV28,CASSPASLGNTIYF,TGTGCCAGCAGCCCCGCGTCGCTGGGAAACACCATATATTTT
-,-,TRBJ2-5,TRBV6-5,CASSYSRGVETQYF,TGTGCCAGCAGTTACTCGAGGGGGGTGGAGACCCAGTACTTC
-,-,TRBJ2-2,TRBV24-1,CATGAMGTGELFF,TGTGCCACGGGGGCGATGGGCACCGGGGAGCTGTTTTTT
-,-,TRBJ2-3,TRBV19,CASSPRRPGDTQYF,TGTGCCAGTAGTCCTCGCAGGCCGGGAGATACGCAGTATTTT
-,-,TRBJ2-6,TRBV24-1,CATSDTVSGANVLTF,TGTGCCACCAGTGACACCGTGTCCGGGGCCAACGTCCTGACTTTC
-,TRBD1,TRBJ1-1,TRBV9,CASSVSPDRVSEAFF,TGTGCCAGCAGCGTATCGCCGGACAGGGTATCTGAAGCTTTCTTT
-,-,TRBJ2-3,TRBV2,CASRRDGAVADTQYF,TGTGCCAGCAGGCGGGACGGGGCGGTAGCAGATACGCAGTATTTT
-,-,TRBJ1-2,TRBV5-1,CASSLVGSVEGYTF,TGCGCCAGCAGCTTGGTTGGATCTGTCGAAGGCTACACCTTC
-,-,TRBJ2-2,TRBV6-1,CASTNLKVFGELFF,TGTGCCAGCACCAACCTGAAGGTTTTCGGGGAGCTGTTTTTT
-,-,TRBJ2-5,TRBV7-3,CASSLTAVGGIYF,TGTGCCAGCAGCTTAACTGCGGTTGGCGGTATCTACTTC
-,TRBD1,TRBJ1-2,TRBV6-5,CASSRGQGYGYTF,TGTGCCAGCAGTCGGGGACAGGGGTATGGCTACACCTTC
few,-,TRBJ2-5,TRBV10-3,CAISGGSWETQYF,TGTGCCATCAGTGGGGGTTCTTGGGAGACCCAGTACTTC